Listed below are T cell receptor beta chains from one sample, sequenced in a study of cytomegalovirus exposure and HLA in healthy donors. Only in-frame clones appear in the TCRdb table, and some are missing; sequencing was by immunoSEQ multiplex PCR. The sample carries hundreds of thousands of clones, roughly 88% recorded once. Sequencing used PBMCs. The receptors come from a woman aged 30 to 39 in good health and CMV-seropositive. Each CDR3 is given with its conserved first and last residue. D genes are given only for firm matches. Clone size is given for some rows only: seen once, a few or many times, or a class if the clone is expanded.

J,V,D,size,DNA,CDR3
TRBJ2-3,TRBV2,NA,NA,TGTGCCAGCAGTCTTGAACCGGGGACAGATACGCAGTATTTT,CASSLEPGTDTQYF
TRBJ2-7,TRBV5-6,TRBD1,NA,TGTGCCAGCAGCCTGACAGGGGGCCTAACCTACGAGCAGTACTTC,CASSLTGGLTYEQYF
TRBJ2-2,TRBV7-6,NA,NA,TGTGCCAGCAGCAGTCATCAGGGACTTAACACCGGGGAGCTGTTTTTT,CASSSHQGLNTGELFF
TRBJ2-7,TRBV7-9,NA,NA,TGTGCCAGCAGCTTAGTAGGGGGGAGTTCCTACGAGCAGTACTTC,CASSLVGGSSYEQYF
TRBJ1-1,TRBV29-1,NA,NA,TGCAGCGTTGAAGTGGACGTGAACACTGAAGCTTTCTTT,CSVEVDVNTEAFF
TRBJ2-1,TRBV30,TRBD2,NA,TGTGCCTGGAGTCCGGACGGGGGGGCCTCCTACAATGAGCAGTTCTTC,CAWSPDGGASYNEQFF
TRBJ1-2,TRBV7-2,NA,NA,TGTGCCAGCAGCTTAGCGGGGGCAGCTTATGGCTACACCTTC,CASSLAGAAYGYTF
TRBJ2-3,TRBV29-1,NA,NA,TGCAGCGTTGACAAGGGGAATACGCAGTATTTT,CSVDKGNTQYF
TRBJ2-7,TRBV9,TRBD2,NA,TGTGCCAGCAGCGGTGAGGGACTAGCGGGTACCTACGAGCAGTACTTC,CASSGEGLAGTYEQYF
TRBJ2-1,TRBV27,TRBD2,once,TGTGCCAGCAGTTCTTGGACTAGCGGGGCGTACAATGAGCAGTTCTTC,CASSSWTSGAYNEQFF
TRBJ2-1,TRBV20-1,NA,NA,TGCAGTGCTTCCGTTGGGGGTGAGCAGTTCTTC,CSASVGGEQFF
TRBJ1-1,TRBV6-1,NA,NA,TGTGCCAGCAGTGATCCGCCTACACCGGCTTTCTTT,CASSDPPTPAFF
TRBJ1-5,TRBV10-3,NA,few,TGTGCCATCAGTGAGTCGCGGACACCCTCCAATCAGCCCCAGCATTTT,CAISESRTPSNQPQHF
TRBJ2-1,TRBV11-2,NA,NA,TGTGCCAGCAGCTTAGCCCATGACTATTTATACAATGAGCAGTTCTTC,CASSLAHDYLYNEQFF
TRBJ1-2,TRBV29-1,NA,NA,TGCAGCGTTGAGCAGAGGCCCCATGGCTACACCTTC,CSVEQRPHGYTF
TRBJ1-5,TRBV28,TRBD1,NA,TGTGCCAGCTCCTCCGGGACAGGTATTCAGCCCCAGCATTTT,CASSSGTGIQPQHF
TRBJ1-2,TRBV29-1,NA,NA,TGCAGCGTTGATGGTGGCGGCTACACCTTC,CSVDGGGYTF
TRBJ2-7,TRBV4-3,NA,NA,TGCGCCAGCAGCCAAGGACAGCTCTCGGAGCAGTACTTC,CASSQGQLSEQYF
TRBJ2-1,TRBV19,NA,NA,TGTGCCAGTAGTGCCGTAAACTACTACAATGAGCAGTTCTTC,CASSAVNYYNEQFF
TRBJ2-1,TRBV27,NA,once,TGTGCCAGCAGTAGGAGACAGTACAATGAGCAGTTCTTC,CASSRRQYNEQFF
TRBJ1-2,TRBV6-5,TRBD1,NA,TGTGCCAGCATTGCGCAGGGGGCATGGGGTGGCTACACCTTC,CASIAQGAWGGYTF
TRBJ2-7,TRBV30,NA,NA,TGTGCCTGGGTCAGGGCTGGCTCCTACGAGCAGTACTTC,CAWVRAGSYEQYF
TRBJ2-7,TRBV4-1,NA,NA,TGCGCCAGCAGCCAAGTACCGGGATGGGATACCTACGAGCAGTACTTC,CASSQVPGWDTYEQYF
TRBJ2-7,TRBV7-7,NA,once,TGTGCTAGCAGCGAAGATCTAAGAGCCGAGCAGTACTTC,CASSEDLRAEQYF
TRBJ2-4,TRBV5-1,NA,NA,TGCGCCAGCAGCTCGCAGTACGAAAACATTCAGTACTTC,CASSSQYENIQYF
TRBJ2-5,TRBV9,TRBD2,NA,TGTGCCAGCAGCCGCGGGACTAGCGGGAGTAGTTCGGAGACCCAGTACTTC,CASSRGTSGSSSETQYF
TRBJ1-2,TRBV2,NA,NA,TGTGCCAGCGCCGTGCGGACCGAGTATGGCTACACCTTC,CASAVRTEYGYTF
TRBJ1-5,TRBV28,NA,NA,TGTGCCAGCAGGAACAGGGACTGGCAGCCCCAGCATTTT,CASRNRDWQPQHF
TRBJ2-2,TRBV6-5,NA,NA,TGTGCCAGCCGTCATCGGGAGTACACCGGGGAGCTGTTTTTT,CASRHREYTGELFF
TRBJ2-5,TRBV29-1,NA,NA,TGCAGCGTTGCTAACAGGGGGGGTGAGACCCAGTACTTC,CSVANRGGETQYF
TRBJ1-2,TRBV7-2,NA,NA,TGTGCCAGCAGCTTACTTTTGGGGGGGAACTTCGATGGCTACACCTTC,CASSLLLGGNFDGYTF
TRBJ1-5,TRBV9,NA,few,TGTGCCAGCAGCGTAGGAGGTTTTGAGAGCAATCAGCCCCAGCATTTT,CASSVGGFESNQPQHF
TRBJ1-5,TRBV11-3,NA,NA,TGTGCCAGCAGTACTACAGGGTTGAATCAGCCCCAGCATTTT,CASSTTGLNQPQHF
TRBJ1-2,TRBV2,NA,few,TGTGCCAGCAGTCCCGCTCGAGACGGCTACACCTTC,CASSPARDGYTF
TRBJ1-1,TRBV5-1,NA,NA,TGCGCCAGCAGCTTACAGGGTCGGAGCACTGAAGCTTTCTTT,CASSLQGRSTEAFF
TRBJ1-1,TRBV27,NA,NA,TGTGCCAGCAGTCCCGGAGGGGGGCGGGGGTGGACTGAAGCTTTCTTT,CASSPGGGRGWTEAFF
TRBJ1-5,TRBV5-1,NA,NA,TGCGCCAGCAGCTTAAACCCCAATCAGCCCCAGCATTTT,CASSLNPNQPQHF
TRBJ1-3,TRBV5-1,NA,NA,TGCGCCAGCAGCTTGGACCGGGCTGGAAACACCATATATTTT,CASSLDRAGNTIYF
TRBJ1-1,TRBV27,NA,few,TGTGCCAGCAAGGAGGGGCGGGGTTGGAAAGCTTTCTTT,CASKEGRGWKAFF
TRBJ2-1,TRBV5-1,NA,NA,TGCGCCAGCAGCTGGGGTAGTGGGGGCCGGAATGAGCAGTTCTTC,CASSWGSGGRNEQFF
TRBJ2-3,TRBV4-2,TRBD2,NA,TGTGCCAGCAGCCAAGACTCGGGAGGGCAAACAGATACGCAGTATTTT,CASSQDSGGQTDTQYF
TRBJ2-3,TRBV7-3,NA,NA,TGTGCCAGCAGCTTATCCAGGGTACCAGATACGCAGTATTTT,CASSLSRVPDTQYF
TRBJ1-5,TRBV28,NA,NA,TGTGCCAGCATTCCCCATGGACAACTCAATCAGCCCCAGCATTTT,CASIPHGQLNQPQHF